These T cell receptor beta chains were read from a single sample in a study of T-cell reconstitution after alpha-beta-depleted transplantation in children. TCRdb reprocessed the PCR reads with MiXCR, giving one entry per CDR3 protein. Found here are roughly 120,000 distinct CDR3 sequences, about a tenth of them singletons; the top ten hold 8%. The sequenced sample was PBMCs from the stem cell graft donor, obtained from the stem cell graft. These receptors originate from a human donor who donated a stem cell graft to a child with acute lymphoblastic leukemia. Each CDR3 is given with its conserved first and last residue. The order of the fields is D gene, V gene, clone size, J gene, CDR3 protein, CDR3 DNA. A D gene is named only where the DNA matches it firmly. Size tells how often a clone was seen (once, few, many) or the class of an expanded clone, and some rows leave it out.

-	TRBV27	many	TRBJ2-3	CASSLRSARDTQYF	TGTGCCAGCAGTTTGCGGTCGGCCAGAGATACGCAGTATTTT
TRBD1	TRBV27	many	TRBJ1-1	CASSFLSRGPRRTEAFF	TGTGCCAGCAGTTTTCTTTCCAGGGGGCCCAGGAGGACTGAAGCTTTCTTT
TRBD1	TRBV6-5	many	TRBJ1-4	CASSYEGAREKLFF	TGTGCCAGCAGTTACGAGGGGGCGCGGGAAAAACTGTTTTTT
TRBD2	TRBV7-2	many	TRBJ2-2	CASSAPGVAGVTGELFF	TGTGCCAGCAGCGCCCCCGGAGTAGCGGGAGTAACCGGGGAGCTGTTTTTT
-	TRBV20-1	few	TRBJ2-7	CSATPAVGWDRSSYEQYF	TGCAGTGCTACCCCGGCGGTAGGATGGGACCGGAGCTCCTACGAGCAGTACTTC
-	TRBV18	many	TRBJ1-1	CASSPRITGSTEAFF	TGTGCCAGCTCACCTCGTATCACAGGGTCGACTGAAGCTTTCTTT
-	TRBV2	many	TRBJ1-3	CASRHQGNSGNTIYF	TGTGCCAGCAGGCACCAGGGAAACTCTGGAAACACCATATATTTT
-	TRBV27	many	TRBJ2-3	CASSFGLPITDTQYF	TGTGCCAGCAGTTTTGGGTTGCCAATCACAGATACGCAGTATTTT
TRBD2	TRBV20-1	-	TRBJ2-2	CSASPLAGGTDTGELFF	TGCAGTGCTAGCCCTTTAGCGGGAGGGACGGACACCGGGGAGCTGTTTTTT
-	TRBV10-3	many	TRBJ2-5	CAISERAGEQETQYF	TGTGCCATCAGTGAGCGGGCAGGGGAACAAGAGACCCAGTACTTC
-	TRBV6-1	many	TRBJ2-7	CASSAGLMTEQYF	TGTGCCAGCAGCGCGGGACTTATGACCGAGCAGTACTTC
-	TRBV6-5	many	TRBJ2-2	CASSYSGGGELFF	TGTGCCAGCAGTTACTCGGGTGGCGGGGAGCTGTTTTTT
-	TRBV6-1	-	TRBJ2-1	CASSGRDQSSYNEQFF	TGTGCCAGCAGCGGCCGGGACCAGAGCTCCTACAATGAGCAGTTCTTC
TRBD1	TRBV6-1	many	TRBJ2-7	CASSEANPGQGYEQYF	TGTGCCAGCAGTGAAGCGAATCCGGGACAGGGCTACGAGCAGTACTTC
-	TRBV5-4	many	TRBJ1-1	CASSLGLGEAFF	TGTGCCAGCAGCCTAGGACTGGGTGAAGCTTTCTTT
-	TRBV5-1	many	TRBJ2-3	CASSLAAASTDTQYF	TGCGCCAGCAGCTTGGCGGCAGCAAGCACAGATACGCAGTATTTT
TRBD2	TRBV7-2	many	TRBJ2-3	CASSLAPRPGGLTDTQYF	TGTGCCAGCAGCTTAGCCCCCCGGCCGGGAGGCCTCACAGATACGCAGTATTTT
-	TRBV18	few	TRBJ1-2	CASSPGTKNGYTF	TGTGCCAGCTCACCAGGGACAAAGAATGGCTACACCTTC
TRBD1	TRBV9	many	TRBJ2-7	CASSDPRTGDEQYF	TGTGCCAGCAGCGACCCCCGGACAGGGGACGAGCAGTACTTC
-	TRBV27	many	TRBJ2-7	CASRGGHGDPYYEQYF	TGTGCCAGCAGGGGGGGACATGGCGACCCTTACTACGAGCAGTACTTC
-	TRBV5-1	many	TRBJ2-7	CASSLASGISYEQYF	TGCGCCAGCAGCTTGGCCTCCGGCATTTCCTACGAGCAGTACTTC
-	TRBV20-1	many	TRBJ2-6	CSARGGGDSGANVLTF	TGCAGTGCTAGAGGAGGGGGGGACTCTGGGGCCAACGTCCTGACTTTC
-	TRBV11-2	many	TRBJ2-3	CASSQDGNTQYF	TGTGCCAGCAGTCAGGACGGGAATACGCAGTATTTT
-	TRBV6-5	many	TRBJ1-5	CASRRGGPGDNQPQHF	TGTGCCAGCAGGCGGGGGGGGCCGGGAGACAATCAGCCCCAGCATTTT
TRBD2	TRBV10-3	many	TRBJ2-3	CATQLAESTDTQYF	TGTGCCACCCAACTAGCGGAGAGCACAGATACGCAGTATTTT
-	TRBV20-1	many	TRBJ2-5	CSALLDLNHGETQYF	TGCAGTGCTCTATTAGACCTAAACCATGGGGAGACCCAGTACTTC
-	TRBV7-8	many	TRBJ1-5	CASSAQGDLSNQPQHF	TGTGCCAGCAGCGCCCAGGGTGACCTCAGCAATCAGCCCCAGCATTTT
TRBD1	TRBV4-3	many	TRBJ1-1	CASSQGQGGPEAFF	TGCGCCAGCAGCCAGGGACAGGGGGGCCCTGAAGCTTTCTTT
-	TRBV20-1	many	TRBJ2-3	CSASGGTMFTDTQYF	TGCAGTGCTAGTGGCGGGACCATGTTCACAGATACGCAGTATTTT
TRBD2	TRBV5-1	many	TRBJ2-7	CASSRLAGVDEQYF	TGCGCCAGCAGCCGACTAGCGGGGGTCGACGAGCAGTACTTC
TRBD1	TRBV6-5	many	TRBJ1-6	CASSYLLGQGAHSPLHF	TGTGCCAGCAGTTACCTACTGGGACAGGGGGCGCATTCACCCCTCCACTTT
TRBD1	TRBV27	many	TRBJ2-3	CASSLYDRATDTQYF	TGTGCCAGCAGTTTATACGACAGGGCCACAGATACGCAGTATTTT
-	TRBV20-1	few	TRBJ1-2	CCAHHILTGWWGYTF	TGCTGTGCTCATCATATACTCACAGGGTGGTGGGGCTACACCTTC
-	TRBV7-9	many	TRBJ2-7	CASSPRTSLYAGEQYF	TGTGCCAGCAGCCCACGGACATCCCTTTACGCCGGGGAGCAGTACTTC
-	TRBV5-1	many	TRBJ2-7	CASSRGSAWEQYF	TGCGCCAGCAGCCGGGGGTCGGCGTGGGAGCAGTACTTC
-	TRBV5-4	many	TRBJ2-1	CASSLEGPRNEQFF	TGTGCCAGCAGCTTGGAAGGACCCAGAAATGAGCAGTTCTTC
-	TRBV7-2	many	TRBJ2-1	CASSRLREQFF	TGTGCCAGCAGTCGACTACGTGAGCAGTTCTTC
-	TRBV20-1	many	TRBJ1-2	CSARDLGAYGYTF	TGCAGTGCTAGAGATTTGGGGGCCTATGGCTACACCTTC
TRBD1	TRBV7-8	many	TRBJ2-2	CASSSGTGDRTGELFF	TGTGCCAGCAGCTCCGGGACAGGGGATAGGACCGGGGAGCTGTTTTTT
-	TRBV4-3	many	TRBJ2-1	CASSQDYGDEQFF	TGCGCCAGCAGCCAAGATTATGGGGATGAGCAGTTCTTC
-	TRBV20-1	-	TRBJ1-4	CSASSTTNEKLFF	TGCAGTGCTAGTTCCACAACTAATGAAAAACTGTTTTTT
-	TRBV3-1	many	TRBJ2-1	CASSQDYGSWGTYNEQFF	TGTGCCAGCAGCCAAGATTACGGGTCGTGGGGCACCTACAATGAGCAGTTCTTC
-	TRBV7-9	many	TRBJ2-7	CASSLMAPGEQYF	TGTGCCAGCAGCTTAATGGCGCCGGGCGAGCAGTACTTC
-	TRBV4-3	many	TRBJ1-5	CASSQDTAGYQPQHF	TGCGCCAGCAGCCAAGATACGGCAGGGTATCAGCCCCAGCATTTT
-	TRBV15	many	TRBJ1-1	CATSRAKGPTEAFF	TGTGCCACCAGCAGAGCGAAGGGGCCCACTGAAGCTTTCTTT
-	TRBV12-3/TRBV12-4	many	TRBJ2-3	CASSYAGTDTQYF	TGTGCCAGCAGTTACGCCGGGACAGATACGCAGTATTTT
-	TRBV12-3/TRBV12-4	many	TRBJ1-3	CASSWDSGNTIYF	TGTGCCAGCAGTTGGGACTCTGGAAACACCATATATTTT
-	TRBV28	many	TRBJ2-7	CASSSLGVGEQYF	TGTGCCAGCAGTTCCCTCGGGGTGGGAGAGCAGTACTTC
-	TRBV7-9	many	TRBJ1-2	CASSLVLGAGEGYTF	TGTGCCAGCAGCTTAGTACTGGGGGCAGGAGAAGGCTACACCTTC
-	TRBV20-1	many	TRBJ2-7	CSARGSPSYEQYF	TGCAGTGCTAGAGGGTCGCCCTCCTACGAGCAGTACTTC
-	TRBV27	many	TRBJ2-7	CASSPGTDYEQYF	TGTGCCAGCAGTCCGGGGACGGACTACGAGCAGTACTTC
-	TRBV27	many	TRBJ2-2	CASSTLTGTAFGGELFF	TGTGCCAGCAGTACTCTTACCGGGACGGCCTTTGGCGGGGAGCTGTTTTTT